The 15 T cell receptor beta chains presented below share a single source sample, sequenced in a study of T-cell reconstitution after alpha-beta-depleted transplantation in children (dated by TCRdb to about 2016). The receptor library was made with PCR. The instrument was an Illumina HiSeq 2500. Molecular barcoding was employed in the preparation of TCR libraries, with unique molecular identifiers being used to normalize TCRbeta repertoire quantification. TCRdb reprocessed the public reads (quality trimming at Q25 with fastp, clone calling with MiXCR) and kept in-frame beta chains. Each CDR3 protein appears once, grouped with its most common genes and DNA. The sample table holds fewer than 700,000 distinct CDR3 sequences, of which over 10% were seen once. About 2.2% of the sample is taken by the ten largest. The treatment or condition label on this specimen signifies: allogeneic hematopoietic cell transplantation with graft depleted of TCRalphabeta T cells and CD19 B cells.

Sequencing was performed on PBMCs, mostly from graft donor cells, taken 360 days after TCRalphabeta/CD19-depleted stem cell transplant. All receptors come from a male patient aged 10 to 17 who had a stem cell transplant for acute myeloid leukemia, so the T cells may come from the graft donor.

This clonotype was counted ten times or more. CDR3 loop: CASRLTYEQYF. The CDR3 DNA is TGTGCCAGCAGACTAACCTACGAGCAGTACTTC. The chain links TRBV2 to TRBJ2-7; D remains ambiguous. Germline assignment: CDR1 SNHLY and CDR2 FYNNEI. V was shortened by 6 bases and J by 2 bases, with 5 bases between the two germline ends. This CDR3 contains 11 residues.

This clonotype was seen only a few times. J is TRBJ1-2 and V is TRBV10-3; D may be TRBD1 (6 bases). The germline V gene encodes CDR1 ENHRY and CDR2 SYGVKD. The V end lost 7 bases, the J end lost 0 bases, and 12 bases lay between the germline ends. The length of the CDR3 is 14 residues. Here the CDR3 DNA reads TGTGCCATCACTCGGACAGATACTAACTATGGCTACACCTTC. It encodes CAITRTDTNYGYTF.

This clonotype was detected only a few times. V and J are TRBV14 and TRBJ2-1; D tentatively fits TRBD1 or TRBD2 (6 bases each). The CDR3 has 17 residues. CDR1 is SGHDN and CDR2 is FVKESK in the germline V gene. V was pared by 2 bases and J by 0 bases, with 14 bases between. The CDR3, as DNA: TGTGCCAGCAGCCAATGGGGGGCCGCTACCTCCTACAATGAGCAGTTCTTC. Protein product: CASSQWGAATSYNEQFF.

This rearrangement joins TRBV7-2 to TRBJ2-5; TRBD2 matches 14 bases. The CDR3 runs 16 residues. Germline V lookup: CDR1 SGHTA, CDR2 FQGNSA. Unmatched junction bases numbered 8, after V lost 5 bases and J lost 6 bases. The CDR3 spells CASSPRLAGGPKTQYF. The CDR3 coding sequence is TGTGCCAGCAGCCCGCGACTAGCGGGAGGGCCAAAGACCCAGTACTTC.

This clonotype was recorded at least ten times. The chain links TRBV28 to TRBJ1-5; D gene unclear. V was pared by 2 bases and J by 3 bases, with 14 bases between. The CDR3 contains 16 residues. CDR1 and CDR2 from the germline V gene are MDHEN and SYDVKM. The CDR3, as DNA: TGTGCCAGCAGTTTAGACGGTCTCAGAATCAATCAGCCCCAGCATTTT. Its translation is CASSLDGLRINQPQHF.

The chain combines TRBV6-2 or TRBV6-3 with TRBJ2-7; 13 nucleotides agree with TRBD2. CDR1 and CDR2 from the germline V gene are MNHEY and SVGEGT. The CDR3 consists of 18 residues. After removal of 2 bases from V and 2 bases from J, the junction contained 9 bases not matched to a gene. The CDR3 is CASSYPFQLAGGPYEQYF. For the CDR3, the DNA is TGTGCCAGCAGTTACCCCTTCCAACTAGCGGGAGGGCCCTACGAGCAGTACTTC.

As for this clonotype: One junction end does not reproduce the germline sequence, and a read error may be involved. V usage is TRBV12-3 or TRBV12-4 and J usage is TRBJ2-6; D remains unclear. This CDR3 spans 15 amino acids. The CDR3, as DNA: TGTGCCAGCAGTCGAGGCGGCTCTGGGGTCAACGTCCTGACTTTC. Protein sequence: CASSRGGSGVNVLTF.

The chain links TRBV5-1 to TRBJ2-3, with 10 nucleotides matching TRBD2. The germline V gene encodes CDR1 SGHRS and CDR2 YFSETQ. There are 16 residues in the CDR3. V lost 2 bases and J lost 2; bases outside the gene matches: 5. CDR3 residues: CASSLWTSGYTDTQYF. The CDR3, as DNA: TGCGCCAGCAGCTTATGGACTAGCGGATACACAGATACGCAGTATTTT.

CDR3 nucleotides: TGCGCCAGCAGCCAAGAGCGTTGGTCCCGGGAGACCCAGTACTTC. Amino acid sequence: CASSQERWSRETQYF. The rearrangement joins TRBV4-3 to TRBJ2-5; D remains unclear. The CDR3 length is 15 residues. Germline V gives CDR1 LGHNA, CDR2 YSLEER. The V end lost 0 bases, the J end lost 5 bases, and 13 bases lay between the germline ends.

The CDR3 loop is CSALLAGALETQYF. CDR3 DNA: TGCAGTGCTCTACTAGCGGGAGCCCTCGAGACCCAGTACTTC. The chain is built from TRBV20-1 and TRBJ2-5; 11 bases fit TRBD2. CDR1 is DFQATT and CDR2 is SNEGSKA in the germline V gene (reference sequence). CDR3 length: 14 residues. Trimming removed 5 bases from V and 5 bases from J; junction bases left unmatched: 7.

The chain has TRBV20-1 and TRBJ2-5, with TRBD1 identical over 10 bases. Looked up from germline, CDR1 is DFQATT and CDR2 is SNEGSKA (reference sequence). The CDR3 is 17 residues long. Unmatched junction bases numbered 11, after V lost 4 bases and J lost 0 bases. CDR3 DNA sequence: TGCAGTGCTAAAACGACAGGGGGCATCCCCTACCAAGAGACCCAGTACTTC. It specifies CSAKTTGGIPYQETQYF.

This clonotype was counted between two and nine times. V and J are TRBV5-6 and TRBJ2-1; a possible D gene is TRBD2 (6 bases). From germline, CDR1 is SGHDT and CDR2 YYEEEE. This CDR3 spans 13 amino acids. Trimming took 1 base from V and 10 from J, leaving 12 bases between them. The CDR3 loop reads CASSLSGVREQFF. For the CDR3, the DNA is TGTGCCAGCAGCTTGTCGGGAGTACGGGAGCAGTTCTTC.

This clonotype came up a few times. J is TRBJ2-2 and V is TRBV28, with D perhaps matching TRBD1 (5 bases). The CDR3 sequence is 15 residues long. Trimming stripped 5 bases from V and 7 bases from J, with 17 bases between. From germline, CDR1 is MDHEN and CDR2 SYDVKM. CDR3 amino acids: CASSAPLRVIGELFF. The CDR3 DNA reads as TGTGCCAGCAGTGCACCCCTCAGGGTGATCGGGGAGCTGTTTTTT.

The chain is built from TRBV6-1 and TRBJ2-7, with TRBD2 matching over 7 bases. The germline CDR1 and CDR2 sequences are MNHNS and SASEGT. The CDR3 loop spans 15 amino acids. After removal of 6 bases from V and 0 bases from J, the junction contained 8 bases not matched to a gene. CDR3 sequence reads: CASRPTSVSSYEQYF. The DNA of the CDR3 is TGTGCCAGCAGGCCAACTAGCGTTAGCTCCTACGAGCAGTACTTC.

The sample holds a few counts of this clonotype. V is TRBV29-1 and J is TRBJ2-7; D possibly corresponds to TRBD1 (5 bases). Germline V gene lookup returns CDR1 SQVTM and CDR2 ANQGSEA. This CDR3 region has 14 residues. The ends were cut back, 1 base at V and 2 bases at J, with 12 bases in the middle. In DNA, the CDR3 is TGCAGCGTTGAAGGCGCAGGGATAACCTACGAGCAGTACTTC. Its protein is CSVEGAGITYEQYF.